Listed here are 32 T cell receptor beta chains from one sample, sequenced in a study of T cells in localized non-small cell lung cancer. Clones were sequenced by immunoSEQ multiplex PCR, and TCRdb holds only the in-frame ones, with some missing. The sample lists 10,000 to 15,000 clones, about 80% occurring once. Sequencing was performed on peripheral blood, taken before any cancer treatment. The receptors stem from a male donor aged 60 or over with stage I squamous cell lung carcinoma.

The genes are TRBV6-6 and TRBJ2-5, with 7 bases that match TRBD2. Germline lookup yields CDR1 MNHNY and CDR2 SVGAGI (reference sequence). There are 16 residues in the CDR3. V lost 6 bases and J lost 5; bases outside the gene matches: 15. CDR3 in DNA: TGTGCCAGCAGCGACTACGGGAGGATATTACTCGAGACCCAGTACTTC. Translated, it gives CASSDYGRILLETQYF.

This sequence joins TRBV5-4 and TRBJ1-1; no definite D call. There are 14 residues in the CDR3. Germline V CDR1 and CDR2: SGHNT, YYREEE (reference sequence). Trimming left V 2 bases short and J 2 bases short, with 10 bases between. The CDR3 reads CASSLGPRNTEAFF. DNA of the CDR3: TGTGCCAGCAGCTTAGGTCCTCGAAACACTGAAGCTTTCTTT.

The chain joins TRBV5-1 to TRBJ2-3, with 9 bases matching TRBD2. Germline V CDR1 and CDR2: SGHRS, YFSETQ. V dropped 5 bases and J dropped 4; count of bases not matched to a gene: 5. This CDR3 is built from 14 residues. Here the CDR3 DNA reads TGCGCCAGCAGTTTAGCGGGAGATCCAGATACGCAGTATTTT. Translating gives CASSLAGDPDTQYF.

The gene calls are TRBV2 and TRBJ2-3, with D hard to call. Germline loops: CDR1 SNHLY, CDR2 FYNNEI. The CDR3 covers 15 residues. The V end was cut by 6 bases, the J end by 1 base, with 14 bases between. The CDR3 here is CASRETAKGTDTQYF. CDR3 nucleotides: TGTGCCAGCAGGGAGACGGCGAAAGGCACAGATACGCAGTATTTT.

The rearrangement uses TRBV19 and TRBJ1-1; weak D call: TRBD1 (6 bases). V dropped 4 bases and J dropped 5 bases, with 11 bases sitting between them. Germline lookup yields CDR1 LNHDA and CDR2 SQIVND (reference sequence). There are 13 residues in the CDR3. This CDR3 is CASSRNRATEAFF. The DNA for the CDR3 is TGTGCCAGTAGTAGAAACAGGGCAACTGAAGCTTTCTTT.

By share, this clone counts as medium-sized (0.01 to 0.1%). The chain joins TRBV6-1 to TRBJ1-2, with D possibly matching TRBD1 (5 bases). Trimming took 8 bases from V and 5 from J, leaving 15 bases between them. The CDR3 runs 13 residues. Looked up from germline, CDR1 is MNHNS and CDR2 is SASEGT. CDR3 residues: CASGSDGGYGYTF. In DNA, the CDR3 is TGTGCCAGCGGGTCCGACGGGGGATATGGCTACACCTTC.

The chain couples TRBV5-1 to TRBJ2-7, with D hard to call. The V end lost 0 bases, the J end lost 7 bases, and 17 bases lay between the germline ends. Per germline, CDR1 SGHRS and CDR2 YFSETQ. The CDR3 spans 15 residues. The chain's CDR3 is CASSLAGAPRREQYF. DNA of the CDR3: TGCGCCAGCAGCTTGGCAGGCGCCCCTCGCAGGGAGCAGTACTTC.

The rearrangement uses TRBV2 and TRBJ1-4; the match to TRBD1 covers 9 bases. CDR1 and CDR2 from the germline V gene are SNHLY and FYNNEI. The CDR3 length is 14 residues. J was trimmed by 9 bases and V by 4 bases; bases with no gene match: 6. This CDR3 reads CASSGRQGDKKLFF. CDR3 nucleotides: TGTGCCAGCAGTGGGAGACAGGGGGATAAAAAACTGTTTTTT.

CDR3 residues: CASSPPAGGPSEQFF. The CDR3 nucleotides read TGTGCCAGCAGCCCCCCAGCGGGAGGGCCTAGTGAGCAGTTCTTC. V gene TRBV7-3 combines with J gene TRBJ2-1, with 10 bases matching TRBD2. V lost 5 bases and J lost 9; bases outside the gene matches: 10. Germline loops: CDR1 SGHTA, CDR2 FQGTGA. The length of the CDR3 is 15 residues.

The chain couples TRBV30 to TRBJ1-5, with TRBD1 identical over 10 bases. With 1 base clipped from V and 2 bases from J, the junction kept 5 bases outside the gene matches. The CDR3 sequence is 16 residues long. CDR1 is GTSNPN, CDR2 SVGIG, per germline (reference sequence). The CDR3 DNA reads as TGTGCCTGGAGTGCAGCCGGGACAGGGGGCAATCAGCCCCAGCATTTT. This sequence encodes CAWSAAGTGGNQPQHF.

The DNA of the CDR3 is TGTGCCAGTAGTACGACCGGGACTAGCGACAATGAGCAGTTCTTC. This translates into CASSTTGTSDNEQFF. This chain connects TRBV19 to TRBJ2-1; 10 nucleotides line up with TRBD2. The CDR3 consists of 15 residues. The V and J ends lost 4 bases and 5 bases, in that order; junction bases with no gene match: 5. Germline V lookup: CDR1 LNHDA, CDR2 SQIVND (reference sequence).

The rearrangement joins TRBV27 to TRBJ1-2; tentatively, D is TRBD1 (5 bases). This CDR3 is built from 15 residues. Trimming shortened V by 4 bases and J by 1 base, and 13 bases separated the two germline ends. Germline V gives CDR1 MNHEY, CDR2 SMNVEV (reference sequence). CDR3 sequence reads: CASSSLTAGNYGYTF. CDR3 DNA: TGTGCCAGCAGTTCATTGACAGCGGGTAACTATGGCTACACCTTC.

This clone showed up just a few times. The V gene is TRBV15, the J gene TRBJ2-7; D unresolved. With 0 bases removed from V and 5 bases from J, the gap between germline ends came to 8 bases. The length of the CDR3 is 13 residues. Germline CDR1 LNHNV, CDR2 YYDKDF (reference sequence). CDR3 sequence: CATSRDEGDEQYF. In DNA, the CDR3 is TGTGCCACCAGCAGAGATGAAGGCGACGAGCAGTACTTC.

The chain recombines TRBV11-3 with TRBJ2-7; D is perhaps TRBD1 (5 bases). V was shortened by 0 bases and J by 5 bases, with 17 bases between the two germline ends. From germline, CDR1 is SGHNT and CDR2 YENEEA. CDR3 length: 16 amino acids. The CDR3 coding sequence is TGTGCCAGCAGCTTAGACCTTCCAGGGAAGACCCACGAGCAGTACTTC. This translates into CASSLDLPGKTHEQYF.

The chain carries TRBV29-1 and TRBJ2-4; 12 bases fit TRBD1. CDR3 size: 14 residues. The germline V gene encodes CDR1 SQVTM and CDR2 ANQGSEA. The J segment lost 6 bases and the V segment lost 5 bases, leaving 5 bases of the junction unmatched. CDR3 coding DNA: TGCAGCGTTCTGGGGGGACAGGGGGCAAACATTCAGTACTTC. It translates to CSVLGGQGANIQYF.

This clone showed up just once. This chain links TRBV13 with TRBJ2-2, with 7 positions matching TRBD1. Germline values: CDR1 PRHDT, CDR2 FYEKMQ (reference sequence). Trimming removed 5 bases from V and 5 bases from J; junction bases left unmatched: 5. This CDR3 has 14 residues. CDR3 nucleotides: TGTGCCAGCAGCCGGGACAGAGCTACCGGGGAGCTGTTTTTT. Protein product: CASSRDRATGELFF.

This clone has only one observation. Distinct nucleotide sequences in the sample also encode this CDR3. The genes are TRBV19 and TRBJ2-2; D perhaps matches TRBD2 (6 bases). V was shortened by 1 base and J by 6 bases, with 9 bases between the two germline ends. Germline CDR1 reads LNHDA; CDR2 reads SQIVND (reference sequence). This CDR3 comprises 14 residues. In DNA form, the CDR3 reads TGTGCCAGTAGTATAGCGGAGGGTGCCGGGGAGCTGTTTTTT. This gives the protein CASSIAEGAGELFF.

V is TRBV7-6 and J is TRBJ2-7, with D perhaps matching TRBD2 (5 bases). Germline V gene data show CDR1 as SGHVS and CDR2 as FNYEAQ. Trimming removed 5 bases from V and 2 bases from J, with 16 bases in between. The CDR3 contains 15 residues. The CDR3 spells CASSPLAGGPYEQYF. In DNA, the CDR3 is TGTGCCAGCAGCCCGCTCGCGGGTGGGCCCTACGAGCAGTACTTC. Combining the CDR3 with reference TRBV7-6 and TRBJ2-7 gives the whole variable domain GAGVSQSPRYKVTKRGQDVALRCDPISGHVSLYWYRQALGQGPEFLTYFNYEAQQDKSGLPNDRFSAERPEGSISTLTIQRTEQRDSAMYRCASSPLAGGPYEQYFGPGTRLTVT.

This clone was picked up one time. The J gene is TRBJ1-1, the V gene TRBV5-1; 7 bases align to TRBD1. The germline V gene encodes CDR1 SGHRS and CDR2 YFSETQ. Trimming at V came to 1 base and at J to 4 bases, leaving 4 bases not matched to a gene. The CDR3 has 14 amino acids. The CDR3 is CASSLPGTATEAFF. The CDR3 DNA is TGCGCCAGCAGCTTGCCTGGGACAGCCACTGAAGCTTTCTTT. The whole variable domain, filled in from reference TRBV5-1 and TRBJ1-1, reads KAGVTQTPRYLIKTRGQQVTLSCSPISGHRSVSWYQQTPGQGLQFLFEYFSETQRNKGNFPGRFSGRQFSNSRSEMNVSTLELGDSALYLCASSLPGTATEAFFGQGTRLTVV.

This chain connects TRBV7-6 to TRBJ2-3; TRBD2 matches 10 bases. Germline V CDR1 and CDR2: SGHVS, FNYEAQ. This CDR3 spans 16 amino acids. Losses at the gene ends were 0 bases for V and 3 bases for J; bases not matched to a gene: 3. The CDR3 coding sequence is TGTGCCAGCAGCTTAGCCCCAGCGGGAGGGACAGATACGCAGTATTTT. Amino acid sequence: CASSLAPAGGTDTQYF.

The chain uses TRBV7-2 and TRBJ2-1; TRBD2 aligns across 12 bases. CDR1 is SGHTA, CDR2 FQGNSA, per germline. J gave up 10 bases and V 3 bases, and 16 bases lay outside the gene matches. This CDR3 is built from 18 residues. CDR3 protein: CASSFGTSGRRVGREQFF. DNA of the CDR3: TGTGCCAGCAGCTTCGGAACTAGCGGGAGGAGAGTAGGACGGGAGCAGTTCTTC.

This chain joins TRBV14 and TRBJ2-7; no definite D call. CDR3 length: 13 residues. The germline V and J ends were trimmed by 0 bases and 9 bases, with 12 bases remaining between them. Per germline, CDR1 SGHDN and CDR2 FVKESK. DNA for the CDR3: TGTGCCAGCAGCCAAGATCGAAGGGCCGTGCAGTACTTC. This codes for CASSQDRRAVQYF. Full variable domain (rest looked up from reference TRBV14 and TRBJ2-7): EAGVTQFPSHSVIEKGQTVTLRCDPISGHDNLYWYRRVMGKEIKFLLHFVKESKQDESGMPNNRFLAERTGGTYSTLKVQPAELEDSGVYFCASSQDRRAVQYFGPGTRLTVT.

In this sample, this clone turned up once. The chain carries TRBV5-1 and TRBJ2-3; 9 nucleotides agree with TRBD2. This CDR3 has 16 residues. V shed 4 bases and J 6 bases; nucleotides not matched to a gene: 12. CDR1 is SGHRS, CDR2 YFSETQ, per germline. CDR3 DNA sequence: TGCGCCAGCAGCCTGGGGTCCTTAGCGGGAGCGGATACGCAGTATTTT. This translates into CASSLGSLAGADTQYF.

This clone was observed a single time. V gene TRBV21-1 combines with J gene TRBJ2-7; the D segment call TRBD2 is taken from the table without a DNA check. TRBV21-1 represents a pseudogene. The CDR3 has 14 amino acids. CDR3 coding DNA: TGTGCCAGCAGCAAAACGGGGGGGACCTACGAGCAGTACTTC. It is translated as CASSKTGGTYEQYF.

The chain joins TRBV20-1 to TRBJ2-1; D remains ambiguous. This CDR3 is built from 9 residues. The germline V gene encodes CDR1 DFQATT and CDR2 SNEGSKA (reference sequence). CDR3 in amino acids: CTTEREQFF. The CDR3 nucleotides are TGCACCACCGAGCGCGAGCAGTTCTTC.

The chain has TRBV7-2 and TRBJ1-1; tentatively, D is TRBD1 (5 bases). The germline V gene has CDR1 SGHTA and CDR2 FQGNSA. The ends were cut back, 3 bases at V and 2 bases at J, with 13 bases in the middle. The CDR3 loop spans 15 amino acids. The CDR3 is CASSFIGAGNTEAFF. CDR3 nucleotides: TGTGCCAGCAGCTTTATAGGGGCCGGCAACACTGAAGCTTTCTTT.

This clone was detected only once. CDR3: CAWSVGVGYEQYF. The CDR3 region has the DNA TGTGCCTGGAGTGTCGGGGTGGGCTACGAGCAGTACTTC. The V gene is TRBV30, the J gene TRBJ2-7; TRBD2 might be the D (5 bases). The CDR3 runs 13 residues. V was shortened by 0 bases and J by 3 bases, with 9 bases between the two germline ends. CDR1 is GTSNPN and CDR2 is SVGIG in the germline V gene (reference sequence).

The chain joins TRBV5-1 to TRBJ1-5, with 7 bases that match TRBD1. Germline CDR1 is SGHRS and CDR2 is YFSETQ. Trimming at V came to 0 bases and at J to 6 bases, leaving 6 bases not matched to a gene. The CDR3 is made up of 15 amino acids. The DNA of the CDR3 is TGCGCCAGCAGCTTGGGTGACAGGGATATTCAGCCCCAGCATTTT. This translates into CASSLGDRDIQPQHF.

This clone was seen more than once but under ten times. This chain links TRBV5-6 with TRBJ1-1, with D maybe TRBD1 (5 bases). The CDR3 is 14 amino acids. V was shortened by 4 bases and J by 1 base, with 11 bases between the two germline ends. The germline V gene has CDR1 SGHDT and CDR2 YYEEEE. The CDR3 coding sequence is TGTGCCAGCAGCGAGAGAACAGGGAACACTGAAGCTTTCTTT. Translation: CASSERTGNTEAFF.

The rearrangement joins TRBV5-1 to TRBJ2-3, with TRBD2 matching 9 bases. Trimming took 0 bases from V and 5 from J; bases not matched to a gene: 10. The germline gives CDR1 SGHRS, CDR2 YFSETQ. The CDR3 runs 17 residues. The CDR3 loop reads CASSLGGRARGGDTQYF. The CDR3 bases are TGCGCCAGCAGCTTGGGCGGGAGGGCCAGGGGCGGAGATACGCAGTATTTT.

The gene calls are TRBV6-1 and TRBJ1-2; D is unresolved. The CDR3 is 13 amino acids. Germline lookup yields CDR1 MNHNS and CDR2 SASEGT. With 4 bases removed from V and 8 bases from J, the gap between germline ends came to 14 bases. The CDR3 nucleotides read TGTGCCAGCAGTGTTAGTCCAGACGGGGGCTACACCTTC. Its translation is CASSVSPDGGYTF.

This clone was counted only a few times. This chain links TRBV19 with TRBJ1-3; maybe TRBD1 (6 bases). The length of the CDR3 is 15 residues. Germline V gene data show CDR1 as LNHDA and CDR2 as SQIVND (reference sequence). Trimming stripped 5 bases from V and 3 bases from J, with 14 bases between. The CDR3 here is CASSGDQGIGNTIYF. CDR3 in DNA: TGTGCCAGTAGTGGCGACCAGGGGATTGGAAACACCATATATTTT.